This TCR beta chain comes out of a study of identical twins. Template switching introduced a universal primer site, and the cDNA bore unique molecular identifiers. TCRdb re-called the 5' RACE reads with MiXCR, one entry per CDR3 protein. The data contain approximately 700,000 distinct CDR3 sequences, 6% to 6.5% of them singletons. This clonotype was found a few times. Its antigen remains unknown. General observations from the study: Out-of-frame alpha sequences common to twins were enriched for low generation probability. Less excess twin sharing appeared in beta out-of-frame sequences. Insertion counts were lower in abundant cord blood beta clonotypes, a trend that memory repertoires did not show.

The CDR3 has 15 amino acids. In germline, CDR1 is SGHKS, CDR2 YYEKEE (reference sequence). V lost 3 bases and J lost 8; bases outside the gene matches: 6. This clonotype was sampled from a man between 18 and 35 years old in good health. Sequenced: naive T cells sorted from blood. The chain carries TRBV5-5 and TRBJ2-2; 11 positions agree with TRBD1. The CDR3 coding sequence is TGTGCCAGCAGCTGGGGACAGGGGGTAACGGGGGAGCTGTTTTTT. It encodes CASSWGQGVTGELFF.